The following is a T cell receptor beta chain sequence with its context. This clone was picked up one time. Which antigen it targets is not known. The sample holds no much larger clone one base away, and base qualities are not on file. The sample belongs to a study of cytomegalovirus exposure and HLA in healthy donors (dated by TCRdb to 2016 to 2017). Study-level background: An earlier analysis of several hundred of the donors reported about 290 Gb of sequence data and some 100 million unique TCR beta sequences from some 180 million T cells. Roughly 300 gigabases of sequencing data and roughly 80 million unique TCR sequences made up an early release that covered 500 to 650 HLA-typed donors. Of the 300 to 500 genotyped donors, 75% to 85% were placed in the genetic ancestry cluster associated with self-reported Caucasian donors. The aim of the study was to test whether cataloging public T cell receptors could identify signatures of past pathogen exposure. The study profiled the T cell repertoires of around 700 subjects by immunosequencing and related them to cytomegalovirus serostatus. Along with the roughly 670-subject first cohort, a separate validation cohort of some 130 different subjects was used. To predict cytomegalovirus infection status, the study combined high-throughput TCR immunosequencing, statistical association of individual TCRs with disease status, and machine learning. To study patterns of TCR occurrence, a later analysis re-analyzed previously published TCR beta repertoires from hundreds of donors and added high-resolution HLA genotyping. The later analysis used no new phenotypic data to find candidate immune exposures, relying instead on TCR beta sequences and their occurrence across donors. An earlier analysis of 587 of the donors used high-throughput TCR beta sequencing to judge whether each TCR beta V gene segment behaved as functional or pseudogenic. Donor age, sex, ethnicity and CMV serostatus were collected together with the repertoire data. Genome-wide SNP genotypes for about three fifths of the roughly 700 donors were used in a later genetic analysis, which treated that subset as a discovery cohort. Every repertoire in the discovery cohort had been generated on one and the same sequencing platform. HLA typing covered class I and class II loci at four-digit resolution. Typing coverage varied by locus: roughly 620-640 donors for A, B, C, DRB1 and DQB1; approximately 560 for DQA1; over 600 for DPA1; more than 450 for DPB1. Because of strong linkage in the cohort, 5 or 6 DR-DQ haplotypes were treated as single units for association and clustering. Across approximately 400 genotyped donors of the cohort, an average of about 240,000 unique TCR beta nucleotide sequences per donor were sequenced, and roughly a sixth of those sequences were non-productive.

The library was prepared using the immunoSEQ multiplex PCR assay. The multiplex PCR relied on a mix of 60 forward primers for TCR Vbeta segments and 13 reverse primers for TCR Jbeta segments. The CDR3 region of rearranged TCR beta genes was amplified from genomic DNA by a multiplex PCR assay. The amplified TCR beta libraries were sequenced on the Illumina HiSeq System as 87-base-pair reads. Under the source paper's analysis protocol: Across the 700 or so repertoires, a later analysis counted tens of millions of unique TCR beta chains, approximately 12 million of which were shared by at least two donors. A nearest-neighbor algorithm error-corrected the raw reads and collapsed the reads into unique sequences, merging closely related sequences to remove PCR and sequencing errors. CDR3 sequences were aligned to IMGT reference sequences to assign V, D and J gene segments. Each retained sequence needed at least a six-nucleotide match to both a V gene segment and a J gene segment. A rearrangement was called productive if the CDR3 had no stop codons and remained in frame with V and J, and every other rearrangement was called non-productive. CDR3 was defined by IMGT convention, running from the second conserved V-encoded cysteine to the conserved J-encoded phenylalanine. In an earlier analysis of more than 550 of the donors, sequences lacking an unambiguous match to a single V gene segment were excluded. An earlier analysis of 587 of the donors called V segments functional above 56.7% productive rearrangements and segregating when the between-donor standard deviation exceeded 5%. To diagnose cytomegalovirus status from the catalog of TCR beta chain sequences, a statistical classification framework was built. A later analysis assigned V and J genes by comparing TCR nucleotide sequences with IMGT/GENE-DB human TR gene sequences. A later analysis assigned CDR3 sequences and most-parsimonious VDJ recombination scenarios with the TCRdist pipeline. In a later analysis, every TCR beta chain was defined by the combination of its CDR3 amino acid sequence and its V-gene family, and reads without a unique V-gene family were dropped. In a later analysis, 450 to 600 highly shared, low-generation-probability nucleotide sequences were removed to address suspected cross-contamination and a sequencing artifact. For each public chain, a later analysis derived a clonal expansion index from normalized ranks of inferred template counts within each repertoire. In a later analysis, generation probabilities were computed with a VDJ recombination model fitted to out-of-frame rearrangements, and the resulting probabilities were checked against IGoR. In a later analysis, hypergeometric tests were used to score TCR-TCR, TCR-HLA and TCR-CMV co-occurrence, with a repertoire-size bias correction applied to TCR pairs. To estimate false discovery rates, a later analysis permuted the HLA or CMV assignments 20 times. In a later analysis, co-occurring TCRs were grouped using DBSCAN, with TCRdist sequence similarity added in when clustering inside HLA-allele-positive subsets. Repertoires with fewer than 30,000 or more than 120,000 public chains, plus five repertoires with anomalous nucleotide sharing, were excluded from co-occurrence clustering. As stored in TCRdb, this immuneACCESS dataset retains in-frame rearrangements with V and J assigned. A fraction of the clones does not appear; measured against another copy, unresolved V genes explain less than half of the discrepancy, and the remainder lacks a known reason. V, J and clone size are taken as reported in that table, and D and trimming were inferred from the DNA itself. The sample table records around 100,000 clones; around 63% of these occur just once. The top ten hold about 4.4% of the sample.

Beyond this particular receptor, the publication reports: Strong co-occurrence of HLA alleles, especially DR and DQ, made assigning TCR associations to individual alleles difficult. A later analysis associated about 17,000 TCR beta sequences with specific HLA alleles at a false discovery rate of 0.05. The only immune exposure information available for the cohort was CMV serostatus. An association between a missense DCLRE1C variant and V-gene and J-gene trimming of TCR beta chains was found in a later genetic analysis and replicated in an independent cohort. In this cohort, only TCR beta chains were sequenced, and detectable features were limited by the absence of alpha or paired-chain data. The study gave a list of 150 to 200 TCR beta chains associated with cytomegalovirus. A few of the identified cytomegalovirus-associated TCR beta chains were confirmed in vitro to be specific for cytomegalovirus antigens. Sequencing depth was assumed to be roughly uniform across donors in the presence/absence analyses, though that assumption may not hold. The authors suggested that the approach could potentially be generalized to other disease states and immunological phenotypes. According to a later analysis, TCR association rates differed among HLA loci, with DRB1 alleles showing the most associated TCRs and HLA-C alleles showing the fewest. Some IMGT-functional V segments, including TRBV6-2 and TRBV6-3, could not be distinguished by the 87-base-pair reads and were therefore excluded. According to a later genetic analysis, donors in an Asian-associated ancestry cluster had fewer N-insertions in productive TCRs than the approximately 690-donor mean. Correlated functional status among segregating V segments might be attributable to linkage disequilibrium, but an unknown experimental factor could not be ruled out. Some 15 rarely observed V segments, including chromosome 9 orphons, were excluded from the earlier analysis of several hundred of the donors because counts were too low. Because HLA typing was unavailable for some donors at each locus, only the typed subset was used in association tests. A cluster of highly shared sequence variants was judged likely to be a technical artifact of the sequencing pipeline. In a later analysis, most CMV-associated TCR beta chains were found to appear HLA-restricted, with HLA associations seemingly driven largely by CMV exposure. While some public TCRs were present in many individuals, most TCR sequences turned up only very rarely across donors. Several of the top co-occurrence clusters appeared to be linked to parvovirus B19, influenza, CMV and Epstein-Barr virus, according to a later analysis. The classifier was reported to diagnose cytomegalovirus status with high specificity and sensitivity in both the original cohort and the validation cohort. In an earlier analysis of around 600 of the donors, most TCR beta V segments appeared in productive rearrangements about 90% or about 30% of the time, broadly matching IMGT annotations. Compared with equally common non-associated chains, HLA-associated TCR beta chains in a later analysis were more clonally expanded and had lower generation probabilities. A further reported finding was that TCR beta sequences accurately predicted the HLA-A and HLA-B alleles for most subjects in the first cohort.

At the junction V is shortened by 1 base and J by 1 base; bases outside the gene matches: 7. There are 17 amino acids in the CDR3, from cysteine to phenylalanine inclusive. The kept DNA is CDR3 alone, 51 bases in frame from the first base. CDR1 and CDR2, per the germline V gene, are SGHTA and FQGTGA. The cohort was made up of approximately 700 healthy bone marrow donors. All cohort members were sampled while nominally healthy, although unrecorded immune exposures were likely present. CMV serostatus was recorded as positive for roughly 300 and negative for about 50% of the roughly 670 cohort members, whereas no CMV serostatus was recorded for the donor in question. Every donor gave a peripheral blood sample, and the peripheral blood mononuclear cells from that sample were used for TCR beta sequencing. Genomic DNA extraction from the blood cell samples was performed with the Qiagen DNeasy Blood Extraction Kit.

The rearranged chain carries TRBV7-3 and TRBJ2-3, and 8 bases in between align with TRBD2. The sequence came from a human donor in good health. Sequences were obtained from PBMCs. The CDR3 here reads CASSLNAASGRTDTQYF. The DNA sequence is TGTGCCAGCAGCTTAAACGCGGCTAGCGGGCGCACAGATACGCAGTATTTT.